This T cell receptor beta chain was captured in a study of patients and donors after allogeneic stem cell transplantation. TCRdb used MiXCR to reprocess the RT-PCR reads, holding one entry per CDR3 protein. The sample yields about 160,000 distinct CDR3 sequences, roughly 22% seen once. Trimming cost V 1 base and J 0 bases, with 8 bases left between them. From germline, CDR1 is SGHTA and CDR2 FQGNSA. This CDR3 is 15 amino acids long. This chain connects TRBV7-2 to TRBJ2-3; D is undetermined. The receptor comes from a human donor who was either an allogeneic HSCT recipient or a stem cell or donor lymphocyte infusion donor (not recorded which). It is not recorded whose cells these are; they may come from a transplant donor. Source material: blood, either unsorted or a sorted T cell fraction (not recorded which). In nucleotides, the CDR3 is TGTGCCAGCAGCTTAGGGTGGCCTAGCACAGATACGCAGTATTTT. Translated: CASSLGWPSTDTQYF. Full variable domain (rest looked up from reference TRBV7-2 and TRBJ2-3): GAGVSQSPSNKVTEKGKDVELRCDPISGHTALYWYRQSLGQGLEFLIYFQGNSAPDKSGLPSDRFSAERTGGSVSTLTIQRTQQEDSAVYLCASSLGWPSTDTQYFGPGTRLTVL.